The 23 T cell receptor beta chains in this list originate from one sample, sequenced in a study of blood T cell repertoires in COVID-19. Method: immunoSEQ multiplex PCR; TCRdb's copy keeps in-frame clones and lacks some. Of under 250,000 clones in the sample, around 82% were seen once. The sample consisted of peripheral blood. The receptors stem from a man aged 50 to 60 with active or convalescent COVID-19.

The chain links TRBV6-5 to TRBJ2-1; 12 nucleotides line up with TRBD2. Germline V lookup: CDR1 MNHEY, CDR2 SVGAGI. V lost 6 bases to trimming and J lost 6 bases; unmatched junction nucleotides: 6. The CDR3 totals 15 residues. CDR3 region: CASRRLAGETNEQFF. In DNA form, the CDR3 reads TGTGCCAGCAGACGACTAGCGGGGGAGACCAATGAGCAGTTCTTC.

The gene calls are TRBV5-4 and TRBJ2-2; 9 bases map to TRBD2. With V trimmed by 4 bases and J by 2 bases, 3 bases remained unmatched. This CDR3 contains 15 residues. Looked up from germline, CDR1 is SGHNT and CDR2 is YYREEE (reference sequence). The CDR3 nucleotides read TGTGCCAGCAGCCAGACTAGCGGAAACACCGGGGAGCTGTTTTTT. The encoded protein is CASSQTSGNTGELFF.

This chain joins TRBV28 and TRBJ2-7; 10 bases are shared with TRBD1. After removal of 6 bases from V and 12 bases from J, the junction contained 17 bases not matched to a gene. From germline, CDR1 is MDHEN and CDR2 SYDVKM. The CDR3 has 15 residues. The CDR3 protein is CASSRRVGQGVRGYF. In DNA, the CDR3 is TGTGCCAGCAGCCGAAGAGTCGGACAGGGGGTTAGGGGGTACTTC.

This chain joins TRBV3-1 (or the pseudogene TRBV3-2) and TRBJ2-3; D might be TRBD2 (6 bases). V was shortened by 4 bases and J by 5 bases, with 16 bases between the two germline ends. The length of the CDR3 is 15 residues. Germline-derived CDR1 and CDR2 are LGHDT and YNNKEL (reference sequence). This CDR3 is CASSLPLGGIDTQYF. The CDR3 DNA sequence: TGTGCCAGCAGCCTCCCTCTCGGGGGTATAGATACGCAGTATTTT.

The genes are TRBV10-3 and TRBJ1-6; 7 bases line up with TRBD1. Unmatched junction bases numbered 3, after V lost 2 bases and J lost 8 bases. From germline, CDR1 is ENHRY and CDR2 SYGVKD. There are 14 residues in the CDR3. Here the CDR3 DNA reads TGTGCCATCAGTGAGCGGGACAGTGATTCACCCCTCCACTTT. Protein: CAISERDSDSPLHF.

CDR3 coding DNA: TGCAGCGCAGCGGACAGCGTTAAAAACATTCAGTACTTC. Amino acids: CSAADSVKNIQYF. The chain has TRBV29-1 and TRBJ2-4, with D tentatively TRBD1 (6 bases). The germline CDR1 and CDR2 sequences are SQVTM and ANQGSEA. The V gene lost 7 bases and the J gene lost 4 bases, with 14 bases spanning the gap. The CDR3 contains 13 residues.

In nucleotides, the CDR3 is TGTGCCAGCAGTCCGGAGAGGAATCAGCCCCAGCATTTT. It codes for CASSPERNQPQHF. The chain employs TRBV2 and TRBJ1-5; D gene ambiguous. Germline lookup yields CDR1 SNHLY and CDR2 FYNNEI. Trimming stripped 5 bases from V and 4 bases from J, with 9 bases between. The CDR3 length is 13 residues.

In its sample, this clone was seen a few times. The chain carries TRBV19 and TRBJ1-4; a possible D gene is TRBD1 (6 bases). From germline, CDR1 is LNHDA and CDR2 SQIVND (reference sequence). V lost 7 bases and J lost 4, with 13 bases in between. The CDR3 runs 14 residues. CDR3 residues: CASTPQGVNEKLFF. CDR3 in DNA: TGTGCCAGTACCCCACAGGGAGTTAATGAAAAACTGTTTTTT. Based on the CDR3 plus reference TRBV19 and TRBJ1-4, the full variable domain is DGGITQSPKYLFRKEGQNVTLSCEQNLNHDAMYWYRQDPGQGLRLIYYSQIVNDFQKGDIAEGYSVSREKKESFPLTVTSAQKNPTAFYLCASTPQGVNEKLFFGSGTQLSVL.

This chain uses TRBV28 with TRBJ1-1; D may be TRBD1 (6 bases). Trimming removed 5 bases from V and 1 base from J, with 14 bases in between. The CDR3 runs 15 residues. Per the germline V gene, CDR1 is MDHEN and CDR2 is SYDVKM. The CDR3 loop reads CASSNRVQGNTEAFF. The CDR3 DNA reads as TGTGCCAGCAGTAACAGGGTGCAAGGGAACACTGAAGCTTTCTTT.

The chain has TRBV3-1 (or the pseudogene TRBV3-2) and TRBJ2-7, with 9 bases aligning to TRBD1. Trimming removed 5 bases from V and 0 bases from J; junction bases left unmatched: 5. CDR1 and CDR2 from the germline V gene are LGHDT and YNNKEL (reference sequence). This CDR3 has 15 amino acids. CDR3 sequence reads: CASSARDRDSYEQYF. CDR3 sequence (DNA): TGTGCCAGCAGCGCCCGGGACAGGGACTCCTACGAGCAGTACTTC.

J is TRBJ2-1 and V is TRBV5-1; 14 nucleotides match TRBD2. The CDR3 length is 18 residues. Trimming at V came to 4 bases and at J to 1 base, leaving 7 bases not matched to a gene. The V gene's germline CDR1 is SGHRS and CDR2 YFSETQ. This CDR3 is CASSPGLAGGMSYNEQFF. In DNA, the CDR3 is TGCGCCAGCAGCCCAGGACTAGCGGGGGGAATGTCCTACAATGAGCAGTTCTTC.

This chain uses TRBV2 with TRBJ2-1, with 10 bases identical to TRBD2. After removal of 0 bases from V and 9 bases from J, the junction contained 5 bases not matched to a gene. Germline CDR1 reads SNHLY; CDR2 reads FYNNEI. This CDR3 contains 15 residues. CDR3 nucleotide sequence: TGTGCCAGCAGTGAAGCGGAGCGGGGGGGATTTGAGCAGTTCTTC. It yields the protein CASSEAERGGFEQFF. Combining the CDR3 with reference TRBV2 and TRBJ2-1 gives the whole variable domain EPEVTQTPSHQVTQMGQEVILRCVPISNHLYFYWYRQILGQKVEFLVSFYNNEISEKSEIFDDQFSVERPDGSNFTLKIRSTKLEDSAMYFCASSEAERGGFEQFFGPGTRLTVL.

The chain links TRBV4-1 to TRBJ1-6; D unresolved. The germline V and J ends were trimmed by 4 bases and 11 bases, with 9 bases remaining between them. Germline loops: CDR1 MGHRA, CDR2 YSYEKL. The CDR3 is 12 residues long. CDR3: CASSPPGAPLHF. CDR3 bases: TGCGCCAGCAGCCCCCCGGGTGCACCCCTCCACTTT.

There are a few counts of this clone. This rearrangement joins TRBV7-2 to TRBJ2-7; 9 bases fit TRBD2. CDR3 size: 16 residues. Germline-derived CDR1 and CDR2 are SGHTA and FQGNSA. V lost 2 bases to trimming and J lost 2 bases; unmatched junction nucleotides: 7. In nucleotides, the CDR3 is TGTGCCAGCAGCTTAAGGTTTTCTAGCGGGGCCTACGAGCAGTACTTC. It specifies CASSLRFSSGAYEQYF.

The chain employs TRBV10-3 and TRBJ1-1, with a tentative D call TRBD1 (5 bases). In germline, CDR1 is ENHRY, CDR2 SYGVKD. The CDR3 has 15 residues. Trimming cost V 3 bases and J 3 bases, with 14 bases left between them. DNA of the CDR3: TGTGCCATCAGTGACCCCGGGGCGGGGGACACTGAAGCTTTCTTT. Translated: CAISDPGAGDTEAFF.

The rearrangement links TRBV19 to TRBJ1-1; maybe TRBD1 (5 bases). There are 13 residues in the CDR3. Germline-derived CDR1 and CDR2 are LNHDA and SQIVND (reference sequence). The ends were cut back, 8 bases at V and 3 bases at J, with 13 bases in the middle. CDR3 coding DNA: TGTGCCAGTTCCGGACACTCGGACACTGAAGCTTTCTTT. Translated: CASSGHSDTEAFF.

The gene calls are TRBV7-9 and TRBJ2-2; weak D call: TRBD2 (7 bases). Germline V lookup: CDR1 SEHNR, CDR2 FQNEAQ (reference sequence). This CDR3 comprises 16 residues. V was shortened by 4 bases and J by 3 bases, with 15 bases between the two germline ends. The CDR3 sequence is CASSSRRGADTGELFF. CDR3 coding DNA: TGTGCCAGCAGCTCCCGCCGGGGGGCGGACACCGGGGAGCTGTTTTTT.

This chain connects TRBV7-9 to TRBJ2-3; 7 nucleotides line up with TRBD1. V lost 7 bases and J lost 4; bases outside the gene matches: 11. The germline V gene has CDR1 SEHNR and CDR2 FQNEAQ (reference sequence). CDR3 length equals 15 residues. CDR3 in DNA: TGTGCCAGCATCGACCTTCGGGACAGACCAGATACGCAGTATTTT. Protein sequence: CASIDLRDRPDTQYF. Full variable domain (remainder filled in from reference TRBV7-9 and TRBJ2-3): DTGVSQNPRHKITKRGQNVTFRCDPISEHNRLYWYRQTLGQGPEFLTYFQNEAQLEKSRLLSDRFSAERPKGSFSTLEIQRTEQGDSAMYLCASIDLRDRPDTQYFGPGTRLTVL.

The J gene is TRBJ2-2, the V gene TRBV7-9, with D tentatively TRBD1 (5 bases). The CDR3 is 15 amino acids. Germline CDR1 and CDR2: SEHNR and FQNEAQ (reference sequence). V was trimmed by 2 bases and J by 5 bases, leaving 12 bases between them. CDR3 in amino acids: CASSLQGAGTGELFF. The CDR3 nucleotides are TGTGCCAGCAGCTTACAAGGGGCAGGGACCGGGGAGCTGTTTTTT.

CDR3 nucleotides: TGCGCCAGCAGCTTGGCCGGGACAGTTTCCTACGAGCAGTACTTC. Protein product: CASSLAGTVSYEQYF. The V call is TRBV5-1, the J call TRBJ2-7; 7 bases map to TRBD1. The trim removed 0 bases at V and 1 base at J, leaving 4 bases unmatched. This CDR3 has 15 residues. Germline CDR1 is SGHRS and CDR2 is YFSETQ.

This chain connects TRBV5-1 to TRBJ2-2, with D perhaps TRBD1 (5 bases). Germline CDR1 reads SGHRS; CDR2 reads YFSETQ. The CDR3 loop spans 15 amino acids. V was trimmed by 5 bases and J by 4 bases, leaving 15 bases between them. The CDR3 reads CASSRDQGFTGELFF. The CDR3 region has the DNA TGCGCCAGCAGTCGAGACCAGGGATTCACCGGGGAGCTGTTTTTT.

The chain links TRBV6-5 to TRBJ2-3; 15 nucleotides match TRBD2. J lost 5 bases, V lost 8 bases, and 5 bases had no gene match. This CDR3 region has 15 residues. The germline gives CDR1 MNHEY, CDR2 SVGAGI. CDR3 nucleotide sequence: TGTGCCAGCGGGGGACTAGCGGGGGGAGGAGATACGCAGTATTTT. It specifies CASGGLAGGGDTQYF.

This clone has just one count. The CDR3 sequence: CASSVAVSLTGELFF. CDR3 coding DNA: TGTGCCAGCAGCGTAGCTGTCTCCCTAACCGGGGAGCTGTTTTTT. The chain is built from TRBV9 and TRBJ2-2; D is unresolved. Germline V gene sequence: CDR1 SGDLS, CDR2 YYNGEE. V dropped 0 bases and J dropped 5 bases, with 11 bases sitting between them. The length of the CDR3 is 15 residues.